This TCR beta chain was retrieved from a study of human T cells and chemical hapten exposure. This sample's time point: patch test 2, 6 weeks after DPC sensitization. Treatment: therapeutic diphenylcyclopropenone sensitization with weekly scalp DPC. This clonotype was detected ten times or more. Via MiXCR, TCRdb re-called the RACE reads, giving one row per CDR3 protein. This repertoire shows about 40,000 distinct CDR3 sequences, about 3% found once; its top ten account for 6.5% to 8%. Germline trimming cut 4 bases from V and 7 bases from J; bases unmatched to any gene: 16. Germline V gene sequence: CDR1 MDHEN, CDR2 SYDVKM. The CDR3 contains 17 residues.

The specimen was whole blood, collected in connection with sensitization to the hapten diphenylcyclopropenone (DPC). This rearrangement joins TRBV28 to TRBJ2-7, with 10 bases that match TRBD1. This receptor was taken from a man aged 40-49 years with alopecia areata. Some clones in this sample may be carry-over from other donors' samples. For the CDR3, the DNA is TGTGCCAGCAGTTCACCTGTCGGGGACAGGGGTGTCGGGGAGCAGTACTTC. Its translation is CASSSPVGDRGVGEQYF.